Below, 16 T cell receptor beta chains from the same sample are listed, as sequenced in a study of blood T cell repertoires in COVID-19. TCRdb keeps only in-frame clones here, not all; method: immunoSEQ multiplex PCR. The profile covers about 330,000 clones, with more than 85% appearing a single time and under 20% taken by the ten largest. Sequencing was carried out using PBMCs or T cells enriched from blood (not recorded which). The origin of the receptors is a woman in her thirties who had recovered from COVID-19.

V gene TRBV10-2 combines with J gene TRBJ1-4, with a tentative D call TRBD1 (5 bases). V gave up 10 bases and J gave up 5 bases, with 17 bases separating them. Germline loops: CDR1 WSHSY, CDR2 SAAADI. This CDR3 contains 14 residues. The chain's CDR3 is CATSSQGRNEKLFF. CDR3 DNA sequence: TGCGCCACCTCTTCCCAGGGCAGAAATGAAAAACTGTTTTTT.

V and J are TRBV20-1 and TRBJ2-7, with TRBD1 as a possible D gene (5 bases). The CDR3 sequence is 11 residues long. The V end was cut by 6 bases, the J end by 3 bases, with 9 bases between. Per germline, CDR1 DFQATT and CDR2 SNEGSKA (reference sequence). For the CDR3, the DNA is TGCAGTGCAGCCCAGGGCTACGAGCAGTACTTC. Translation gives CSAAQGYEQYF.

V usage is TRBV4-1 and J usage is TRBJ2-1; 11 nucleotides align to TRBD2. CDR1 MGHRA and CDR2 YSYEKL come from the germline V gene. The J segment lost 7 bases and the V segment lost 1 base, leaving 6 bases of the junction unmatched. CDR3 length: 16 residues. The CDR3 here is CASSQVGLAGWNEQFF. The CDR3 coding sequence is TGCGCCAGCAGCCAAGTCGGACTAGCGGGCTGGAATGAGCAGTTCTTC.

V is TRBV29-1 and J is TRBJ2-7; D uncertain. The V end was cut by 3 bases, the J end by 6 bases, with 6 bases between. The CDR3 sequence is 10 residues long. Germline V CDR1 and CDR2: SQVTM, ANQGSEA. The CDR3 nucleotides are TGCAGCGTTGATGGGCCCGAGCAGTACTTC. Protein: CSVDGPEQYF.

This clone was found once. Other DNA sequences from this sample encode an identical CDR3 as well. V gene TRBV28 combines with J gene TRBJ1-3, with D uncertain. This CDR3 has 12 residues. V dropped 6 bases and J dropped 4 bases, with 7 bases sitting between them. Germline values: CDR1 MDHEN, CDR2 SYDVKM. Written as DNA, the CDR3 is TGTGCCAGCAGCCTACAGGGAAACACCATATATTTT. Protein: CASSLQGNTIYF.

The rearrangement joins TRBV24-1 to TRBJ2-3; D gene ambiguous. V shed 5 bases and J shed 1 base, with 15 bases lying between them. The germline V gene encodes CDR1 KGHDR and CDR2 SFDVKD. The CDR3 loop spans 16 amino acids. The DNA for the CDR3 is TGTGCCACCAGTGGAGTAGTCCCTCCCGGCACAGATACGCAGTATTTT. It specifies CATSGVVPPGTDTQYF.

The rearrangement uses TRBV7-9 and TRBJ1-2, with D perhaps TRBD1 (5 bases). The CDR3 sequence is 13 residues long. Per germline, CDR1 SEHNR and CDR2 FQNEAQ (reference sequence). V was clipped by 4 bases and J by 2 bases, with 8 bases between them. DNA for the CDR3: TGTGCCAGCAGCTCCTCAGGGAACTATGGCTACACCTTC. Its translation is CASSSSGNYGYTF.

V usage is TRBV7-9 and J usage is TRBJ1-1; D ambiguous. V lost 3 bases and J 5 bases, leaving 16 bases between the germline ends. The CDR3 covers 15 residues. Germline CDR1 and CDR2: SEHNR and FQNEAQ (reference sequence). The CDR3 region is CASSFSGVGDTEAFF. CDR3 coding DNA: TGTGCCAGCAGCTTCTCCGGGGTCGGAGATACTGAAGCTTTCTTT. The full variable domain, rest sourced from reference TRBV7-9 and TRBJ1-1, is DTGVSQNPRHKITKRGQNVTFRCDPISEHNRLYWYRQTLGQGPEFLTYFQNEAQLEKSRLLSDRFSAERPKGSFSTLEIQRTEQGDSAMYLCASSFSGVGDTEAFFGQGTRLTVV.

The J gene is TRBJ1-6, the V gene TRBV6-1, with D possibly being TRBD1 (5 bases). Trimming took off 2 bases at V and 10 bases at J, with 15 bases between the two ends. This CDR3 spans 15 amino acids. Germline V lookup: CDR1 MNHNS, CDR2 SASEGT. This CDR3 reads CASSEKGTGESPLHF. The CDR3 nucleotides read TGTGCCAGCAGTGAAAAGGGCACGGGGGAGTCACCCCTCCACTTT.

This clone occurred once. The CDR3, as DNA: TGTGCCAGCAGTGAAAGCGCGGGCTCCTACGAGCAGTACTTC. Its protein is CASSESAGSYEQYF. V usage is TRBV6-1 and J usage is TRBJ2-7, with TRBD2 as a possible D gene (5 bases). V was shortened by 2 bases and J by 0 bases, with 8 bases between the two germline ends. The V gene's germline CDR1 is MNHNS and CDR2 SASEGT. The CDR3 consists of 14 residues.

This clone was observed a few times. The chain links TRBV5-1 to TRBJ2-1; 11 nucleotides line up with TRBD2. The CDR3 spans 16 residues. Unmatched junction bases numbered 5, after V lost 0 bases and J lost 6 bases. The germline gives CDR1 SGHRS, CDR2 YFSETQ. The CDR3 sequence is CASSLVGLAGTNEQFF. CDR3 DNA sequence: TGCGCCAGCAGCTTGGTCGGACTAGCGGGTACCAATGAGCAGTTCTTC. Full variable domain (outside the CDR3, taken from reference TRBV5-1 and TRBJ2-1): KAGVTQTPRYLIKTRGQQVTLSCSPISGHRSVSWYQQTPGQGLQFLFEYFSETQRNKGNFPGRFSGRQFSNSRSEMNVSTLELGDSALYLCASSLVGLAGTNEQFFGPGTRLTVL.

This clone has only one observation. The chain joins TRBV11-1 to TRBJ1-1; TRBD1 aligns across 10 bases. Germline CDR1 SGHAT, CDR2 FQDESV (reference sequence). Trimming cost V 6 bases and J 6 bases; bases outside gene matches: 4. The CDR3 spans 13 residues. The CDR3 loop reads CASRRDRGAEAFF. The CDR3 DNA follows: TGTGCCAGCAGACGGGACAGGGGAGCTGAAGCTTTCTTT.

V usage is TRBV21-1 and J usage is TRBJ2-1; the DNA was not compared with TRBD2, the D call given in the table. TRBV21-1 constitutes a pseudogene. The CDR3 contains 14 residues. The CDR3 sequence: CASSKVENYNEQFF. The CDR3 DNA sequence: TGTGCCAGCAGCAAAGTGGAGAACTACAATGAGCAGTTCTTC.

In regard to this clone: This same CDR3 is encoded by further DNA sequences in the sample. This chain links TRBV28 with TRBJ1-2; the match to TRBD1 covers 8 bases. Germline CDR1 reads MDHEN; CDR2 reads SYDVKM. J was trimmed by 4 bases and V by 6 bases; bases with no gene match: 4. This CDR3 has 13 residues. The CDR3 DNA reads TGTGCCAGCAGCCCCCAGGGGGCCTATGGCTACACCTTC. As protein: CASSPQGAYGYTF.

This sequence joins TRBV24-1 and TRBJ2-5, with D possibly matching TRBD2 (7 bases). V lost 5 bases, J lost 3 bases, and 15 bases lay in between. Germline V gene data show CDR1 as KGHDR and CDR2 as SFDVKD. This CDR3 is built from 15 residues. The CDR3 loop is CATSGGGRPKETQYF. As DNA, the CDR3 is TGTGCCACCAGTGGGGGGGGGCGGCCAAAAGAGACCCAGTACTTC.

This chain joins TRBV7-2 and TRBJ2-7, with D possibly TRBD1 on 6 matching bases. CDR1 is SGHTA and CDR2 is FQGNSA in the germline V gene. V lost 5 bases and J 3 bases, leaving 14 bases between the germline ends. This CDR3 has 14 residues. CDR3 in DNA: TGTGCCAGCAGCGTCGTACAGGGTAACTACGAGCAGTACTTC. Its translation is CASSVVQGNYEQYF.